This T cell receptor beta chain comes out of a study of cytomegalovirus exposure and HLA in healthy donors. A word on this clone: Its target is not known.

V lost 8 bases, J lost 5 bases, and 12 bases stayed unmatched. The CDR3 is 14 amino acids. Germline V lookup: CDR1 MDHEN, CDR2 SYDVKM. Study observations and caveats: Association of a missense DCLRE1C variant with TCR beta V- and J-gene trimming was reported in a later analysis. Later analysis indicated greater clonal expansion among HLA-associated TCR beta chains than among equally common other chains.

PCR primers comprised 60 Vbeta and 13 Jbeta primers. Method: immunoSEQ multiplex PCR; TCRdb's copy keeps in-frame clones and lacks some. This sample has about 110,000 clones, with roughly 82% found just once. The chain links TRBV28 to TRBJ2-7, with 7 bases that match TRBD1. Source material: PBMCs. The clonotype originates from a male donor in good health and CMV-seropositive. CDR3 coding DNA: TGTGCCAGCGCGAACTTACAGGGGCAGGACGAGCAGTACTTC. The encoded protein is CASANLQGQDEQYF.